These 15 T cell receptor beta chains came from one sample sequenced in a study of T-cell reconstitution after alpha-beta-depleted transplantation in children. Using unique molecular identifiers, the investigators prepared the TCRbeta library. TCRdb redid the calling of the PCR reads with MiXCR, one entry per CDR3 protein. Here the sample spans about 540,000 distinct CDR3 sequences, around 20% being singletons. The specimen comprised PBMCs from the stem cell graft donor, sampled from the stem cell graft. The receptors originated from a human donor who donated a stem cell graft to a child with acute lymphoblastic leukemia.

This clonotype was recorded a few times. The chain combines TRBV5-6 with TRBJ1-5; D is ambiguous. The ends were cut back, 1 base at V and 1 base at J, with 12 bases in the middle. The CDR3 totals 16 residues. Germline V lookup: CDR1 SGHDT, CDR2 YYEEEE. CDR3 amino acids: CASSLWQTSSNQPQHF. The DNA for the CDR3 is TGTGCCAGCAGCTTGTGGCAGACCAGCAGCAATCAGCCCCAGCATTTT.

This clonotype has ten or more counts. CDR3: CASEGTGFYEQYF. Here the CDR3 DNA reads TGTGCCAGCGAGGGGACAGGGTTTTACGAGCAGTACTTC. This chain links TRBV6-6 with TRBJ2-7, with 9 positions matching TRBD1. Per germline, CDR1 MNHNY and CDR2 SVGAGI (reference sequence). V trimming: 8 bases; J trimming: 4 bases; junction bases outside the gene matches: 6. The CDR3 is made up of 13 amino acids.

The V gene is TRBV20-1, the J gene TRBJ2-7, with TRBD2 identical over 11 bases. Losses at the gene ends were 5 bases for V and 5 bases for J; bases not matched to a gene: 11. Germline CDR1 DFQATT, CDR2 SNEGSKA (reference sequence). The CDR3 sequence is 15 residues long. CDR3 sequence reads: CSAEGAASGRNEQYF. CDR3 bases: TGCAGTGCTGAGGGGGCGGCTAGCGGGAGGAACGAGCAGTACTTC.

The chain carries TRBV12-3 or TRBV12-4 and TRBJ1-2; unclear D gene. The CDR3 covers 16 residues. Trimming pared 7 bases from V and 1 base from J, leaving 19 bases between. CDR3 residues: CASTQTSGRNNYGYTF. CDR3 coding DNA: TGTGCCAGCACCCAGACCTCGGGCAGAAATAACTATGGCTACACCTTC.

This clonotype was found a few times. The CDR3 coding sequence is TGTGCCACTAGGAGGTCGTCGTACAATGAGCAGTTCTTC. Protein: CATRRSSYNEQFF. This chain connects TRBV5-4 to TRBJ2-1, with TRBD2 as a possible D gene (5 bases). The CDR3 runs 13 residues. V lost 9 bases and J lost 4, with 14 bases in between. The germline CDR1 and CDR2 sequences are SGHNT and YYREEE (reference sequence).

This sequence joins TRBV7-9 and TRBJ2-7; 7 nucleotides agree with TRBD2. After removal of 2 bases from V and 1 base from J, the junction contained 11 bases not matched to a gene. The length of the CDR3 is 17 residues. Per the germline V gene, CDR1 is SEHNR and CDR2 is FQNEAQ (reference sequence). CDR3 sequence reads: CASSLLTGASGSYEQYF. CDR3 bases: TGTGCCAGCAGCTTATTAACAGGCGCTAGCGGTTCCTACGAGCAGTACTTC.

This clonotype was detected only a few times. The chain links TRBV11-2 to TRBJ2-3; weak D call: TRBD1 (6 bases). Between the trimmed V and J ends, which lost 1 base and 1 base, there was a span of 18 bases. Looked up from germline, CDR1 is SGHAT and CDR2 is FQNNGV. The CDR3 is made up of 18 amino acids. CDR3 coding DNA: TGTGCCAGCAGCTTAGTTTTGGCACAGGGATGGGGCACAGATACGCAGTATTTT. Translated: CASSLVLAQGWGTDTQYF.

The CDR3 protein is CASSPPTSGRFYEQYF. In nucleotides, the CDR3 is TGTGCCAGCTCACCACCGACTAGCGGGAGATTCTACGAGCAGTACTTC. The chain recombines TRBV18 with TRBJ2-7; TRBD2 aligns across 12 bases. V lost 0 bases to trimming and J lost 3 bases; unmatched junction nucleotides: 3. In germline, CDR1 is KGHSH, CDR2 LQKENI. CDR3 length: 16 amino acids.

The J gene is TRBJ1-5, the V gene TRBV5-6, with 10 positions matching TRBD1. Germline CDR1 SGHDT, CDR2 YYEEEE. The V and J ends lost 7 bases and 0 bases, in that order; junction bases with no gene match: 13. The CDR3 runs to 18 residues. CDR3 nucleotides: TGTGCCAGCGGGGACAGGGGTCTCAAGGTCTATAGCAATCAGCCCCAGCATTTT. This encodes CASGDRGLKVYSNQPQHF. Variable domain in full (rest from reference TRBV5-6 and TRBJ1-5): DAGVTQSPTHLIKTRGQQVTLRCSPKSGHDTVSWYQQALGQGPQFIFQYYEEEERQRGNFPDRFSGHQFPNYSSELNVNALLLGDSALYLCASGDRGLKVYSNQPQHFGDGTRLSIL.

The rearrangement joins TRBV29-1 to TRBJ2-1, with 11 bases fitting TRBD1. This CDR3 contains 20 residues. Germline trimming cut 5 bases from V and 4 bases from J; bases unmatched to any gene: 22. Germline V lookup: CDR1 SQVTM, CDR2 ANQGSEA. This chain's CDR3 is CSVHMGGDRGKAGFYNEQFF. Written as DNA, the CDR3 is TGCAGCGTTCACATGGGGGGGGACAGGGGGAAAGCGGGATTTTACAATGAGCAGTTCTTC.

This clonotype was seen more than once but under ten times. The V and J genes are TRBV20-1 and TRBJ2-1; tentatively, D is TRBD1 (6 bases). CDR3 length: 12 amino acids. V lost 4 bases and J 8 bases, leaving 12 bases between the germline ends. Germline-derived CDR1 and CDR2 are DFQATT and SNEGSKA (reference sequence). The CDR3 DNA follows: TGCAGTGCTACCAGACAGGTTGATGAGCAGTTCTTC. Its translation: CSATRQVDEQFF.

The chain uses TRBV6-2 or TRBV6-3 and TRBJ2-3; D might be TRBD2 (7 bases). CDR1 MNHEY and CDR2 SVGEGT come from the germline V gene. V was shortened by 5 bases and J by 4 bases, with 22 bases between the two germline ends. The CDR3 consists of 17 residues. The CDR3 DNA reads as TGTGCCAGCAGTCGGCCGGAGGGGGGGATAGCCGCAGATACGCAGTATTTT. It codes for CASSRPEGGIAADTQYF.

This sequence joins TRBV29-1 and TRBJ1-3; D gene unclear. CDR1 SQVTM and CDR2 ANQGSEA come from the germline V gene. Trimming took off 0 bases at V and 0 bases at J, with 15 bases between the two ends. The CDR3 loop spans 17 amino acids. In DNA, the CDR3 is TGCAGCGTTGAAGAAGTCGGCAGACCCTTCTCTGGAAACACCATATATTTT. This gives the protein CSVEEVGRPFSGNTIYF.

The chain carries TRBV29-1 and TRBJ2-1; 12 nucleotides line up with TRBD2. V trimming: 7 bases; J trimming: 4 bases; junction bases outside the gene matches: 5. The CDR3 has 14 residues. Germline loops: CDR1 SQVTM, CDR2 ANQGSEA. CDR3 loop: CSAGLAGLYNEQFF. In nucleotides, the CDR3 is TGCAGCGCCGGACTAGCGGGACTGTACAATGAGCAGTTCTTC.

The CDR3 bases are TGCGCCAGCAGCTTGGAAAGGCCTGGCACAGATACGCAGTATTTT. Protein: CASSLERPGTDTQYF. V gene TRBV5-1 combines with J gene TRBJ2-3; unclear D gene. Germline V gene lookup returns CDR1 SGHRS and CDR2 YFSETQ. Deletions cut 0 bases from V and 1 base from J, with 9 bases between. The length of the CDR3 is 15 residues.